The 3 T cell receptor beta chains given below trace back to one sample, sequenced in a study of neoadjuvant nivolumab and ipilimumab in lung cancer. Here immunoSEQ multiplex PCR was the method, and the copy in TCRdb shows in-frame clones only, minus some. The data hold around 20,000 clones, with 60% to 80% observed a single time. The input for sequencing was tumor tissue, taken after neoadjuvant nivolumab, alone or with ipilimumab, at or shortly before surgery. These receptors were obtained from an adult with non-small cell lung cancer.

The chain links TRBV7-2 to TRBJ1-5; tentatively, D is TRBD1 (5 bases). The CDR3 loop spans 15 amino acids. Germline V CDR1 and CDR2: SGHTA, FQGNSA. The V gene lost 2 bases and the J gene lost 3 bases, with 11 bases spanning the gap. The CDR3 sequence is CASSLTGTTNQPQHF. As DNA, the CDR3 is TGTGCCAGCAGCTTAACGGGGACGACCAATCAGCCCCAGCATTTT.

The chain carries TRBV11-2 and TRBJ1-1; D possibly corresponds to TRBD1 (5 bases). CDR1 and CDR2 (germline): SGHAT, FQNNGV. V was clipped by 4 bases and J by 10 bases, with 16 bases between them. This CDR3 is built from 13 residues. The CDR3 bases are TGTGCCAGCAGCTCGAAGGGGCCCCTAGCAGCTTTCTTT. This translates into CASSSKGPLAAFF.

This chain uses TRBV5-1 with TRBJ1-2; D is uncertain. The V and J ends lost 5 bases and 4 bases respectively, with 9 bases between them. Germline values: CDR1 SGHRS, CDR2 YFSETQ. This CDR3 region has 12 residues. CDR3 bases: TGCGCCAGCAGTCAAGACGGCTATGGCTACACCTTC. As protein: CASSQDGYGYTF.